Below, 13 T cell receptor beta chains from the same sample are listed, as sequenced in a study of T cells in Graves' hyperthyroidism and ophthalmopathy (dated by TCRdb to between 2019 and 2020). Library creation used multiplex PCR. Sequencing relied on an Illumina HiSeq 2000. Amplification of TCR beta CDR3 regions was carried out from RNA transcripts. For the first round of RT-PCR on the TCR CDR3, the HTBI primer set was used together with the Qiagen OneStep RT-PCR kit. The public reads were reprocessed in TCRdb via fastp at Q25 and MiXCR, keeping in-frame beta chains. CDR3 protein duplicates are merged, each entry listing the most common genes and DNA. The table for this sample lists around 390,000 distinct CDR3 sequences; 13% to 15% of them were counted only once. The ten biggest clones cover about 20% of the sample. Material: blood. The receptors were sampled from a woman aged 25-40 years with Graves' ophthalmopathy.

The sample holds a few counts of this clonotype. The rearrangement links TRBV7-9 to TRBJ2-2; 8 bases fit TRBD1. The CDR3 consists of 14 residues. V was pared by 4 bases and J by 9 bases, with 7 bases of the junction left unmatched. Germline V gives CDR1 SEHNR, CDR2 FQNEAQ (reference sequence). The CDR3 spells CASSSGTGRRELFF. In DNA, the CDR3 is TGTGCCAGCAGCTCCGGGACAGGAAGACGGGAGCTGTTTTTT.

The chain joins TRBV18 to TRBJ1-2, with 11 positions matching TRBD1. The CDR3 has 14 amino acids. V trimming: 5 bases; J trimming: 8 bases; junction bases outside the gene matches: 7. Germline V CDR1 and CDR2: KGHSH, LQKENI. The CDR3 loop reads CASSADRGQGGYTF. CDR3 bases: TGTGCCAGCTCAGCGGACAGGGGGCAAGGGGGCTACACCTTC.

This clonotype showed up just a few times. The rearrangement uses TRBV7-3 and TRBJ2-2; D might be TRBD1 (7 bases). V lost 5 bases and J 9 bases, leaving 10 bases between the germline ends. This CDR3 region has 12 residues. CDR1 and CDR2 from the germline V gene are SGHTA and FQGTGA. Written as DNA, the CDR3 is TGTGCCAGCAGCCAGGGGGGCCGGGAGCTGTTTTTT. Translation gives CASSQGGRELFF. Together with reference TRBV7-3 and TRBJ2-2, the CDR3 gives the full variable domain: GAGVSQTPSNKVTEKGKYVELRCDPISGHTALYWYRQSLGQGPEFLIYFQGTGAADDSGLPNDRFFAVRPEGSVSTLKIQRTERGDSAVYLCASSQGGRELFFGEGSRLTVL.

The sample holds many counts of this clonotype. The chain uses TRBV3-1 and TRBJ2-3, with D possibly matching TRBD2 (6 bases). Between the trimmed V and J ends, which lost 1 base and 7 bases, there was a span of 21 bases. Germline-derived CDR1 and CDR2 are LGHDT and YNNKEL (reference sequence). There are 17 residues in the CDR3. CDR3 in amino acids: CASSQASGGAGIYTQYF. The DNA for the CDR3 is TGTGCCAGCAGCCAAGCCAGTGGCGGGGCCGGGATATATACGCAGTATTTT.

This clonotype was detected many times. This chain's CDR3 is CASSRTWGATEAFF. DNA of the CDR3: TGTGCCAGCAGCCGAACGTGGGGGGCCACTGAAGCTTTCTTT. This rearrangement joins TRBV5-6 to TRBJ1-1; a possible D gene is TRBD1 (6 bases). Trimming stripped 4 bases from V and 4 bases from J, with 14 bases between. The CDR3 spans 14 residues. From germline, CDR1 is SGHDT and CDR2 YYEEEE.

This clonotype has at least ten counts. CDR3 DNA: TGTGCCAGCAGCCAGTCTTTCGATACGCAGTATTTT. It translates to CASSQSFDTQYF. The chain carries TRBV3-1 and TRBJ2-3; D not resolved. Trimming cost V 3 bases and J 6 bases, with 7 bases left between them. Germline CDR1 reads LGHDT; CDR2 reads YNNKEL (reference sequence). The CDR3 contains 12 residues.

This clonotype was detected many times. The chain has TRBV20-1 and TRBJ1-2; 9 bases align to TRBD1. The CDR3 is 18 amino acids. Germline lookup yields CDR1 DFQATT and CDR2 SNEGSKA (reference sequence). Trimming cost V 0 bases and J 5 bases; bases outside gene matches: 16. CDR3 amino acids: CSARDSPWGSGQGYGYTF. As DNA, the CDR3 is TGCAGTGCTAGAGATTCCCCTTGGGGTTCGGGACAGGGTTATGGCTACACCTTC.

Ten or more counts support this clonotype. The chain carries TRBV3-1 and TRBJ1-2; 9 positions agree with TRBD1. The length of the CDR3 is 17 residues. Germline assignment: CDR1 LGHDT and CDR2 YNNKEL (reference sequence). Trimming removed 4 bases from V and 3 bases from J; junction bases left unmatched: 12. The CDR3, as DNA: TGTGCCAGCAGCCGGCAGACCGGGACAGGGCCCCACTATGGCTACACCTTC. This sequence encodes CASSRQTGTGPHYGYTF.

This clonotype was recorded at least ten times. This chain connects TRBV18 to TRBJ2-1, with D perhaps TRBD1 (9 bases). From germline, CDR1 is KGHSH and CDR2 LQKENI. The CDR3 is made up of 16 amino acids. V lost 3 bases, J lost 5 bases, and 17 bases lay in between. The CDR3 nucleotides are TGTGCCAGCTCACCTATAGCGGGACAGGGCAACAATGAGCAGTTCTTC. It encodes CASSPIAGQGNNEQFF.

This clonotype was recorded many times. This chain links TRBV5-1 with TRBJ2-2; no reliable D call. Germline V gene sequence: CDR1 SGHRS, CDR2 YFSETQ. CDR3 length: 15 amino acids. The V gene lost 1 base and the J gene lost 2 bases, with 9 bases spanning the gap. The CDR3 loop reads CASSLSQLNTGELFF. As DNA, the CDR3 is TGCGCCAGCAGCTTGAGTCAGCTAAACACCGGGGAGCTGTTTTTT.

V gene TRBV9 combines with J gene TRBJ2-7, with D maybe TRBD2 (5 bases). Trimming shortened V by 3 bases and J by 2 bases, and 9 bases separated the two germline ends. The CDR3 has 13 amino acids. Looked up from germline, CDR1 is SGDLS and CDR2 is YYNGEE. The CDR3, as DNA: TGTGCCAGCAGCGCCGAGGGTGCCTACGAGCAGTACTTC. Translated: CASSAEGAYEQYF.

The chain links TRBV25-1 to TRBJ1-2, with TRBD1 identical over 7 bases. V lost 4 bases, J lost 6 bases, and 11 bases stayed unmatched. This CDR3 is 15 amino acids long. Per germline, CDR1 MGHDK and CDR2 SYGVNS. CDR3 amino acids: CASSAPGQPRDGYTF. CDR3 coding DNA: TGTGCCAGCAGTGCCCCGGGACAGCCGCGGGATGGCTACACCTTC.

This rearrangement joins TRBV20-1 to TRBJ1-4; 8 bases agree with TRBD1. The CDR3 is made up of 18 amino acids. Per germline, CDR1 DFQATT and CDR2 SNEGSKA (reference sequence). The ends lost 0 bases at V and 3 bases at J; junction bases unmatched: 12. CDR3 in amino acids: CSARDLDRAPGANEKLFF. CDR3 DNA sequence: TGCAGTGCTAGAGATCTGGACAGGGCCCCGGGGGCTAATGAAAAACTGTTTTTT.